This T cell receptor beta chain originates from a study of human T cells and chemical hapten exposure. Study in general: Subjects had 2% DPC placed on roughly 2 cm by roughly 2 cm of upper inner arm skin for sensitization. Mostly female, the patients presented with alopecia areata, totalis or universalis.

Time point described: pre-sensitization, week 0. Treatment reported: therapeutic diphenylcyclopropenone sensitization with weekly scalp DPC. CDR3 length equals 15 residues. Germline-derived CDR1 and CDR2 are MGHRA and YSYEKL. Trimming pared 6 bases from V and 7 bases from J, leaving 19 bases between. One entry per CDR3 protein results from TCRdb running MiXCR on the RACE reads. Counted here are about 380,000 distinct CDR3 sequences, 4.5% to 5.5% occurring once; the ten biggest clones make up approximately 2.8%. This sequence was found in a woman between 50 and 59 years old with alopecia areata. Some clones in this sample may be carry-over from other donors' samples. The chain uses TRBV4-1 and TRBJ2-1; D gene ambiguous. Sequenced here: whole blood, sampled in connection with sensitization to the hapten diphenylcyclopropenone (DPC). The CDR3 region has the DNA TGCGCCAGCAGACCCAGTGTGGGTTCAAGAAATGAGCAGTTCTTC. Amino acid sequence: CASRPSVGSRNEQFF.